This T cell receptor (beta chain) was identified in a study of cytomegalovirus exposure and HLA in healthy donors. Regarding the study as a whole: Sequencing had likely introduced a cluster of highly shared sequence variants as an artifact. The authors listed 164 TCR beta chains as cytomegalovirus-associated. Later work associated roughly 17,000 TCR beta sequences with HLA alleles at 0.05 false discovery rate. When analyzed later, a missense DCLRE1C variant was found to be linked to TCR beta V- and J-gene trimming.

The PCR was carried out with 60 Vbeta primers and 13 Jbeta primers. This table comes from immunoSEQ multiplex PCR, and its TCRdb copy is limited to in-frame clones, with some not included. Seen here are about 84,000 clones, roughly 61% observed once, and the top ten hold approximately 16%. As for this clone: Antigen unknown.

Per the germline V gene, CDR1 is MGHRA and CDR2 is YSYEKL. V lost 2 bases to trimming and J lost 1 base, with 14 bases between them. CDR3 length: 16 amino acids. The chain is built from TRBV4-1 and TRBJ1-1; TRBD1 is a possible D gene (6 bases). The receptor was isolated from a woman between 40 and 55 years old in good health and CMV-seropositive. The sample consisted of PBMCs. The CDR3 DNA follows: TGCGCCAGCAGCCAAAGGGGGGCGGGGGGGAACACTGAAGCTTTCTTT. Translation gives CASSQRGAGGNTEAFF.